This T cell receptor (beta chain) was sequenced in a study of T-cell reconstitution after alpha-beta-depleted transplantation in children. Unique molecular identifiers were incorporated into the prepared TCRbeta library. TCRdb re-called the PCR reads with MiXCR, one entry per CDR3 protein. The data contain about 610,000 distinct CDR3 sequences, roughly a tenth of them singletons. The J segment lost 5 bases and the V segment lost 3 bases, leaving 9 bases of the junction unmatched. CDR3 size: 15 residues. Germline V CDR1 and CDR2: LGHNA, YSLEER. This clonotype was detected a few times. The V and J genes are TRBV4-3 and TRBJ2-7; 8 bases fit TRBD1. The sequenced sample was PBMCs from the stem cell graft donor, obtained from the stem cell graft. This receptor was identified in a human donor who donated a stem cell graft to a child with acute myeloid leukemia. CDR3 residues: CASSQAWTGIDEQYF. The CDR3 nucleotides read TGCGCCAGCAGCCAGGCCTGGACAGGGATCGACGAGCAGTACTTC.